This passage covers 30 T cell receptor beta chains from one sample sequenced in a study of beta chain features in type 1 diabetes. cDNA synthesis used the whole RNA isolate, giving expressed TCRB sequences. Profiling relied on immunoSEQ multiplex PCR, and the TCRdb table lists in-frame clones only, not all of them. The table lists hundreds of thousands of clones, around 16% of them singletons, with 0.093% in the top ten. Specimen: naive CD4+ T cells from blood. The source of these receptors is a man aged 18 to 29 in good health.

The CDR3 sequence: CASRSDTEAFF. The CDR3 coding sequence is TGTGCCAGCAGGTCGGACACTGAAGCTTTCTTT. This sequence joins TRBV6-1 and TRBJ1-1; the D is unclear. The CDR3 extends over 11 amino acids. With 6 bases removed from V and 3 bases from J, the gap between germline ends came to 5 bases. Germline V gives CDR1 MNHNS, CDR2 SASEGT.

The chain combines TRBV7-2 with TRBJ2-7; TRBD1 matches at 11 bases. Germline V CDR1 and CDR2: SGHTA, FQGNSA. V lost 4 bases, J lost 7 bases, and 9 bases stayed unmatched. The CDR3 consists of 15 residues. CDR3 DNA: TGTGCCAGCAGCTCGTCGGACAGGGGGCGAGGGGAGCAGTACTTC. Protein: CASSSSDRGRGEQYF.

This clone appeared a few times. The chain joins TRBV30 to TRBJ2-3; 12 bases agree with TRBD2. Germline V lookup: CDR1 GTSNPN, CDR2 SVGIG (reference sequence). The V gene end was trimmed by 3 bases and the J gene end by 2 bases; junction bases not matched to a gene: 6. The CDR3 length is 16 residues. This CDR3 is CAWRPGLAGITDTQYF. The CDR3 region has the DNA TGTGCCTGGAGGCCCGGACTAGCGGGGATCACAGATACGCAGTATTTT. The whole variable domain, remainder taken from reference TRBV30 and TRBJ2-3, is SQTIHQWPATLVQPVGSPLSLECTVEGTSNPNLYWYRQAAGRGLQLLFYSVGIGQISSEVPQNLSASRPQDRQFILSSKKLLLSDSGFYLCAWRPGLAGITDTQYFGPGTRLTVL.

The table lists this clone with a few counts. The chain uses TRBV7-9 and TRBJ2-3; TRBD2 is a possible D gene (6 bases). The CDR3 has 18 amino acids. V was pared by 6 bases and J by 3 bases, with 25 bases between. The germline gives CDR1 SEHNR, CDR2 FQNEAQ (reference sequence). CDR3 amino acids: CASRPQGRERSPTDTQYF. The CDR3 DNA reads TGTGCCAGCAGACCTCAGGGTCGGGAGCGCTCCCCGACAGATACGCAGTATTTT.

This clone showed up just a few times. The chain joins TRBV7-9 to TRBJ2-3; D gene unclear. Trimming shortened V by 5 bases and J by 1 base, and 16 bases separated the two germline ends. CDR3 length equals 16 residues. Per germline, CDR1 SEHNR and CDR2 FQNEAQ (reference sequence). The CDR3 loop is CASSPRPRERTDTQYF. The CDR3 DNA sequence: TGTGCCAGCAGCCCCCGGCCTAGGGAACGCACAGATACGCAGTATTTT.

This clone occurred a few times. The rearrangement links TRBV14 to TRBJ2-1; D is ambiguous. This CDR3 has 12 amino acids. V lost 5 bases and J 12 bases, leaving 14 bases between the germline ends. Germline CDR1 is SGHDN and CDR2 is FVKESK. CDR3 sequence reads: CASSGLVLGQFF. The CDR3 coding sequence is TGTGCCAGCAGCGGGCTAGTATTAGGGCAGTTCTTC.

The CDR3 region is CAWSRTGRVAKNIQYF. In nucleotides, the CDR3 is TGTGCCTGGAGCCGGACGGGGAGGGTAGCCAAAAACATTCAGTACTTC. The J gene is TRBJ2-4, the V gene TRBV30; 7 bases map to TRBD2. Unmatched junction bases numbered 8, after V lost 3 bases and J lost 0 bases. The germline CDR1 and CDR2 sequences are GTSNPN and SVGIG (reference sequence). The length of the CDR3 is 16 residues.

This clone has just a few counts. This chain joins TRBV7-9 and TRBJ1-1; D call uncertain. V was shortened by 5 bases and J by 3 bases, with 10 bases between the two germline ends. The CDR3 covers 13 residues. Per germline, CDR1 SEHNR and CDR2 FQNEAQ (reference sequence). For the CDR3, the DNA is TGTGCCAGCAGCCAGGACGAGGACACTGAAGCTTTCTTT. This encodes CASSQDEDTEAFF. Complete variable domain (other parts from reference TRBV7-9 and TRBJ1-1): DTGVSQNPRHKITKRGQNVTFRCDPISEHNRLYWYRQTLGQGPEFLTYFQNEAQLEKSRLLSDRFSAERPKGSFSTLEIQRTEQGDSAMYLCASSQDEDTEAFFGQGTRLTVV.

This clone was found a few times. The rearrangement joins TRBV25-1 to TRBJ2-5; 13 bases are a match to TRBD2. Looked up from germline, CDR1 is MGHDK and CDR2 is SYGVNS. Trimming at V came to 2 bases and at J to 1 base, leaving 4 bases not matched to a gene. The CDR3 is made up of 17 amino acids. CDR3 sequence (DNA): TGTGCCAGCAGTGAACCTACTAGCGGGAGGGCCCAAGAGACCCAGTACTTC. Protein sequence: CASSEPTSGRAQETQYF.

Here the CDR3 reads CASGLGTGTGRWNEQFF. The CDR3 DNA reads TGTGCTAGTGGTTTGGGTACCGGGACAGGGAGGTGGAATGAGCAGTTCTTC. V usage is TRBV12-5 and J usage is TRBJ2-1, with 9 bases identical to TRBD1. Trimming took 1 base from V and 7 from J; bases not matched to a gene: 11. The V gene's germline CDR1 is LGHNT and CDR2 FRNRAP. This CDR3 is 17 amino acids long.

The chain couples TRBV4-3 to TRBJ2-3; 10 bases align to TRBD2. The germline V gene encodes CDR1 LGHNA and CDR2 YSLEER. V lost 4 bases and J lost 2; bases outside the gene matches: 3. The CDR3 length is 15 residues. For the CDR3, the DNA is TGCGCCAGCAGCCCCGGGACTAGCGACACAGATACGCAGTATTTT. It codes for CASSPGTSDTDTQYF.

This chain uses TRBV7-7 with TRBJ2-2; D remains unclear. There are 15 residues in the CDR3. V gave up 5 bases and J gave up 2 bases, with 12 bases separating them. Germline CDR1 SSHAT, CDR2 FNYEAQ (reference sequence). CDR3 DNA sequence: TGTGCCAGCAGCGACTTTCCAGGAAACACCGGGGAGCTGTTTTTT. Its translation is CASSDFPGNTGELFF.

This chain joins TRBV4-2 and TRBJ2-7, with D tentatively TRBD2 (6 bases). Germline V gene data show CDR1 as LGHNA and CDR2 as YNFKEQ. The CDR3 length is 15 residues. Trimming took off 0 bases at V and 2 bases at J, with 11 bases between the two ends. The CDR3 DNA is TGTGCCAGCAGCCAAGATGGAGGGGCCCCCTACGAGCAGTACTTC. Translated: CASSQDGGAPYEQYF.

The chain has TRBV7-9 and TRBJ2-4, with D possibly TRBD1 on 5 matching bases. CDR1 SEHNR and CDR2 FQNEAQ come from the germline V gene (reference sequence). The germline V and J ends were trimmed by 0 bases and 4 bases, with 13 bases remaining between them. CDR3 length equals 16 residues. The CDR3 bases are TGTGCCAGCAGCTTAGCGCGAGCAGGGCCAAAAAACATTCAGTACTTC. Its protein product is CASSLARAGPKNIQYF.

Only a few counts were recorded for this clone. Other DNA sequences within the sample encode an identical CDR3. The chain employs TRBV19 and TRBJ2-6, with D possibly TRBD2 on 6 matching bases. The CDR3 runs 15 residues. V lost 5 bases to trimming and J lost 2 bases, with 10 bases between them. CDR1 is LNHDA, CDR2 SQIVND, per germline (reference sequence). The CDR3 DNA follows: TGTGCCAGTAGTGCCCGCGGGGCTGGGGCCAACGTCCTGACTTTC. Translating it yields CASSARGAGANVLTF.

The chain links TRBV2 to TRBJ2-3, with TRBD1 matching over 8 bases. With V trimmed by 9 bases and J by 6 bases, 11 bases remained unmatched. CDR1 is SNHLY, CDR2 FYNNEI, per germline. This CDR3 is 14 amino acids long. Here the CDR3 reads CARPKGTGGDTQYF. CDR3 bases: TGTGCCAGACCTAAGGGGACAGGTGGCGATACGCAGTATTTT.

This clone has more than one count but fewer than ten. V usage is TRBV19 and J usage is TRBJ2-6; D is unclear. CDR3 length equals 13 residues. V gave up 7 bases and J gave up 4 bases, with 8 bases separating them. Germline CDR1 LNHDA, CDR2 SQIVND (reference sequence). The CDR3 sequence is CASTPSGANVLTF. CDR3 DNA: TGTGCCAGTACCCCCTCAGGGGCCAACGTCCTGACTTTC.

The chain employs TRBV15 and TRBJ1-2; TRBD1 matches 10 bases. The CDR3 contains 15 residues. Germline CDR1 and CDR2: LNHNV and YYDKDF (reference sequence). Losses at the gene ends were 0 bases for V and 7 bases for J; bases not matched to a gene: 5. The CDR3 here is CATSRDDRGPGGYTF. CDR3 nucleotides: TGTGCCACCAGCAGAGATGACAGGGGGCCGGGTGGCTACACCTTC.

This clone came up once. The rearrangement joins TRBV4-1 to TRBJ1-5; D gene ambiguous. The V end was cut by 3 bases, the J end by 9 bases, with 18 bases between. This CDR3 is built from 15 residues. Germline V gene data show CDR1 as MGHRA and CDR2 as YSYEKL. DNA of the CDR3: TGCGCCAGCAGCCAGGCAGCGGGGTCCCTGGGGCCCCAGCATTTT. Translated, it gives CASSQAAGSLGPQHF.

This sequence joins TRBV5-4 and TRBJ1-4; D call uncertain. This CDR3 is built from 13 residues. The V end was cut by 4 bases, the J end by 8 bases, with 12 bases between. CDR1 and CDR2 (germline): SGHNT, YYREEE (reference sequence). The CDR3 spells CASSRQAEEKLFF. The CDR3 region has the DNA TGTGCCAGCAGCCGCCAGGCAGAGGAAAAACTGTTTTTT.

The chain carries TRBV5-4 and TRBJ1-1; D unresolved. The CDR3 extends over 13 amino acids. In germline, CDR1 is SGHNT, CDR2 YYREEE (reference sequence). The ends were cut back, 0 bases at V and 4 bases at J, with 7 bases in the middle. CDR3 DNA: TGTGCCAGCAGCTTGGTGAAGAGCACTGAAGCTTTCTTT. Translating gives CASSLVKSTEAFF. Combining the CDR3 with reference TRBV5-4 and TRBJ1-1 gives the whole variable domain ETGVTQSPTHLIKTRGQQVTLRCSSQSGHNTVSWYQQALGQGPQFIFQYYREEENGRGNFPPRFSGLQFPNYSSELNVNALELDDSALYLCASSLVKSTEAFFGQGTRLTVV.

This clone was counted only a few times. The chain couples TRBV20-1 to TRBJ2-1; D uncertain. The CDR3 is 10 amino acids. Trimming took off 3 bases at V and 10 bases at J, with 7 bases between the two ends. Per germline, CDR1 DFQATT and CDR2 SNEGSKA (reference sequence). The CDR3 DNA reads TGCAGTGCTAGCCTAGTAGAGCAGTTCTTC. Translating it yields CSASLVEQFF.

This clone was found a few times. This chain links TRBV7-3 with TRBJ1-1; a possible D gene is TRBD1 (6 bases). Trimming removed 5 bases at V and 4 bases at J, with 20 bases between. The CDR3 has 16 residues. In germline, CDR1 is SGHTA, CDR2 FQGTGA. This CDR3 is CASSRAADRLATEAFF. The CDR3, as DNA: TGTGCCAGCAGCCGAGCGGCCGACAGGCTGGCCACTGAAGCTTTCTTT.

This clone has a handful of counts. CDR3 coding DNA: TGTGCCAGCAGTCAGCCGGGACTAGCGGGAGCGACAGATACGCAGTATTTT. This sequence encodes CASSQPGLAGATDTQYF. The chain carries TRBV28 and TRBJ2-3; 14 bases are a match to TRBD2. Germline loops: CDR1 MDHEN, CDR2 SYDVKM. The V segment lost 5 bases and the J segment 3 bases; nucleotides outside the gene matches: 7. CDR3 length: 17 residues.

J is TRBJ2-7 and V is TRBV12-1; the table names TRBD1, a call not compared with the DNA. TRBV12-1 is classified as a pseudogene. There are 16 residues in the CDR3. CDR3 protein: CASSFAGQGLPYEQYF. CDR3 coding DNA: TGTGCCAGCAGCTTTGCGGGACAGGGGCTTCCCTACGAGCAGTACTTC.

This clone turned up a few times. This sequence joins TRBV9 and TRBJ2-3; TRBD1 might be the D (5 bases). Germline assignment: CDR1 SGDLS and CDR2 YYNGEE. Between the trimmed V and J ends, which lost 2 bases and 2 bases, there was a span of 12 bases. The CDR3 length is 15 residues. The CDR3 DNA sequence: TGTGCCAGCAGCGTTGGCAGGGCATACACAGATACGCAGTATTTT. Translated: CASSVGRAYTDTQYF.

CDR3 in amino acids: CASSIPPPVLAGNNEQFF. The CDR3 DNA follows: TGTGCCAGCAGTATTCCCCCCCCTGTACTAGCGGGTAACAATGAGCAGTTCTTC. V and J are TRBV27 and TRBJ2-1; 9 nucleotides line up with TRBD2. Unmatched junction bases numbered 16, after V lost 5 bases and J lost 5 bases. The CDR3 extends over 18 amino acids. Germline CDR1 is MNHEY and CDR2 is SMNVEV (reference sequence).

This clone turned up a few times. This chain joins TRBV9 and TRBJ2-2; D gene unclear. The length of the CDR3 is 15 residues. CDR1 is SGDLS and CDR2 is YYNGEE in the germline V gene. V lost 4 bases and J lost 6, with 16 bases in between. In DNA, the CDR3 is TGTGCCAGCAGCCCACAGCTAGTTATCGCCGGGGAGCTGTTTTTT. Its translation: CASSPQLVIAGELFF.

CDR3 residues: CASSPSGGRRDTQYF. The DNA for the CDR3 is TGTGCCAGTTCCCCTAGCGGGGGGCGGAGAGATACGCAGTATTTT. The chain joins TRBV19 to TRBJ2-3, with TRBD2 matching 11 bases. Germline V CDR1 and CDR2: LNHDA, SQIVND (reference sequence). The CDR3 has 15 residues. With V trimmed by 8 bases and J by 5 bases, 9 bases remained unmatched.

The gene calls are TRBV7-9 and TRBJ1-3; D is possibly TRBD1 (5 bases). V was clipped by 7 bases and J by 7 bases, with 17 bases between them. The germline gives CDR1 SEHNR, CDR2 FQNEAQ (reference sequence). This CDR3 contains 14 residues. This CDR3 is CASTPGGIRNTIYF. In DNA form, the CDR3 reads TGTGCCAGCACCCCTGGGGGGATCCGGAACACCATATATTTT.